The following is a TCR beta chain sequence with its context. Its antigen is undetermined. Looked up from germline, CDR1 is PRHDT and CDR2 is FYEKMQ (reference sequence). The CDR3 has 15 amino acids. V lost 2 bases, J lost 9 bases, and 5 bases stayed unmatched. PCR amplification relied on 60 Vbeta primers (plus 13 Jbeta primers). This table comes from immunoSEQ multiplex PCR, and its TCRdb copy is limited to in-frame clones, with some not included. This sample's table reports some 130,000 clones. These data originate in a study of cytomegalovirus exposure and HLA in healthy donors. Study observations and caveats: According to reports, the classifier identified cytomegalovirus status with high specificity and sensitivity.

J is TRBJ1-6 and V is TRBV13; TRBD1 agrees at 9 bases. The TCR sequence derives from a woman between 55 and 75 years old in good health and CMV-seronegative. The sequencing sample was made of PBMCs. The CDR3 loop is CASSLLGTGRSPLHF. The CDR3 nucleotides read TGTGCCAGCAGCTTATTGGGGACAGGGCGTTCACCCCTCCACTTT. Together with reference TRBV13 and TRBJ1-6, the CDR3 gives the full variable domain: AAGVIQSPRHLIKEKRETATLKCYPIPRHDTVYWYQQGPGQDPQFLISFYEKMQSDKGSIPDRFSAQQFSDYHSELNMSSLELGDSALYFCASSLLGTGRSPLHFGNGTRLTVT.